This TCR beta chain was recorded in a study of T cells after yellow fever vaccination (dated by TCRdb to about 2019). For the study in its entirety: The SMART-Seq v4 Ultra Low Input RNA kit was used to prepare libraries from fractions with low cell numbers. Bulk PBMC replicates and cell subsets were isolated from blood drawn at multiple timepoints before and after both primary and secondary immunization. Two healthy male donors made up the cohort, one aged 18 to 29 years and the other aged 30 to 40 years. Bulk TCR alpha and beta repertoires were sequenced longitudinally to track T-cell clones before and after primary and booster YFV17D yellow fever vaccination.

Comment on this clonotype: The antigen this receptor binds is unknown. Base qualities are missing; no much larger clone stands one base away.

What the work shows at the level of the full study, not this receptor alone: A small share of clonotypes was detected in both CD4 and CD8 compartments, with the overlap likely arising from convergent recombination. Compared with the primary T-cell response, the secondary T-cell response was weaker but faster, peaking on day 5 rather than day 15. Only a couple of donors were included in the study, so the extent to which the findings can be generalized is limited. Most clones expanded after primary vaccination (roughly 96% of CD4 and about 85% of CD8) were re-detected after the booster, suggesting that broad memory maintenance occurred. FACS-sorted repertoires could contain abundant contaminating clonotypes from the bulk population, so computational filtering was required.

Taken with the paper, the label for treatment or condition translates to: live attenuated yellow fever vaccine strain. At each blood-draw timepoint, two biological replicates of bulk PBMCs were obtained. A standard Ficoll-Paque protocol was used to isolate PBMCs from peripheral blood. TriZol was used to extract RNA from bulk PBMCs, CD4 and CD8 fractions, and dextramer-positive and dextramer-negative fractions. The reads were generated on an Illumina NovaSeq 6000. TCR cDNA was made using 5'RACE template switching, a step that added a universal primer site and unique molecular identifiers. Priming for cDNA synthesis came from both the TCR alpha and TCR beta constant segments. Library amplification involved two PCR steps, and the second step added sample barcodes and sequencing adapters. Sequencing of libraries was performed on Illumina HiSeq 2500 (2x100 bp) or NovaSeq (2x150 bp). The original methods were these. MIGEC was used to demultiplex reads and collapse the reads into UMI consensus sequences, and MiXCR was used for V(D)J alignment. Vaccine-responding clonotypes were defined with edgeR using replicate PBMC samples, requiring FDR below 0.01 and a log2 fold change above 5 up to day 15. Bulk clonotypes were assigned CD4 or CD8 identity according to which sequenced CD4 or CD8 repertoire held them at higher abundance. The public sequencing data were trimmed at Q25 with fastp and processed into clonotypes with MiXCR by TCRdb, which kept only in-frame beta chains. Records with the same CDR3 protein are collapsed into one entry carrying the most frequent genes and DNA. The V and J calls reflect TCRdb's pipeline rather than the authors' work. The sample table records 300,000 to 350,000 distinct CDR3 sequences; roughly 4% of these occur just once. The ten largest clones capture roughly 24% of the sample.

The sample in question was PBMCs, obtained 5 days after the yellow fever booster vaccination. The receptor was isolated from a man aged 18 to 29 who received the YFV17D yellow fever vaccine.

The nucleotide sequence is given as TGCAGTGCTAGAGATGGTATGGAGGGATTCTACGGCTACACCTTC. Translated, it reads CSARDGMEGFYGYTF. The chain is encoded by TRBV20-1 joined to TRBJ1-2, with the D gene too uncertain to name. The germline V gene (reference sequence) sets CDR1 to DFQATT and CDR2 to SNEGSKA. The CDR3 contains 15 residues, cysteine and phenylalanine counted. Just the 45-base CDR3 DNA is kept, in frame starting at base 1. The V and J ends are trimmed by 0 bases and 8 bases, leaving 19 bases between them.